The 23 T cell receptor beta chains given below trace back to one sample, sequenced in a study of blood T cells in healthy people across ages. For the second PCR, which ran for about 6 to 12 cycles, a sample-barcoded 5' primer and a J-beta primer mix were used. MiXCR, applied by TCRdb to the 5' RACE reads, yields one record per CDR3 protein. The table includes around 1.7 million distinct CDR3 sequences, approximately 28% detected once. The sequencing input was blood. The receptor source for this set is a woman aged 30 to 39 in good health.

The chain carries TRBV27 and TRBJ2-5; TRBD2 is a possible D gene (5 bases). The J call is in doubt because the DNA end fits TRBJ2-1 better. CDR3 length: 14 amino acids. The germline V gene has CDR1 MNHEY and CDR2 SMNVEV (reference sequence). CDR3 sequence reads: CASTWEREQETQFF. The DNA of the CDR3 is TGTGCCAGTACCTGGGAGAGGGAACAAGAGACCCAGTTCTTC.

This clonotype was observed at least ten times. The chain couples TRBV5-1 to TRBJ2-1; 11 bases agree with TRBD2. Germline-derived CDR1 and CDR2 are SGHRS and YFSETQ. The CDR3 contains 13 residues. V gave up 7 bases and J gave up 5 bases; unmatched junction bases: 2. This CDR3 is CASGTSGNNEQFF. The CDR3, as DNA: TGCGCCAGCGGGACTAGCGGCAACAATGAGCAGTTCTTC.

This clonotype came up a few times. The V call is TRBV7-9, the J call TRBJ2-5; maybe TRBD2 (5 bases). Near its end, the DNA agrees better with TRBJ2-7, so the J call may be wrong. CDR3 length: 17 residues. Germline values: CDR1 SEHNR, CDR2 FQNEAQ (reference sequence). CDR3 sequence reads: CASSLDPDGLLEYEQYF. As DNA, the CDR3 is TGTGCCAGCAGCTTAGACCCTGATGGACTCCTCGAATACGAGCAGTACTTC.

The rearrangement uses TRBV6-1 and TRBJ1-1; tentative D call: TRBD1 (5 bases). Germline V gives CDR1 MNHNS, CDR2 SASEGT. The CDR3 loop spans 14 amino acids. Trimming took 2 bases from V and 1 from J, leaving 8 bases between them. Here the CDR3 reads CASSEYQGNTEAFF. DNA for the CDR3: TGTGCCAGCAGTGAATACCAGGGGAACACTGAAGCTTTCTTT.

This clonotype was counted at least ten times. The chain employs TRBV5-1 and TRBJ2-1, with 14 bases that match TRBD2. V was clipped by 3 bases and J by 1 base; unmatched bases: 0. The CDR3 runs to 16 residues. In germline, CDR1 is SGHRS, CDR2 YFSETQ. The CDR3 nucleotides are TGCGCCAGCAGCTGGACTAGCGGGGGGTCCTACAATGAGCAGTTCTTC. Its translation: CASSWTSGGSYNEQFF.

Only a few counts were recorded for this clonotype. This sequence joins TRBV5-1 and TRBJ1-5, with D possibly TRBD1 on 6 matching bases. The CDR3 length is 13 residues. CDR1 and CDR2 (germline): SGHRS, YFSETQ. V dropped 8 bases and J dropped 5 bases, with 14 bases sitting between them. DNA for the CDR3: TGCGCCAGGCAGACAGGTGGGGATCAGCCCCAGCATTTT. Its protein is CARQTGGDQPQHF. The full variable domain, in which reference TRBV5-1 and TRBJ1-5 provide the parts outside the CDR3, is KAGVTQTPRYLIKTRGQQVTLSCSPISGHRSVSWYQQTPGQGLQFLFEYFSETQRNKGNFPGRFSGRQFSNSRSEMNVSTLELGDSALYLCARQTGGDQPQHFGDGTRLSIL.

Ten or more counts support this clonotype. The J gene is TRBJ2-7, the V gene TRBV10-3; TRBD2 matches at 15 bases. The germline V gene has CDR1 ENHRY and CDR2 SYGVKD. V was pared by 0 bases and J by 2 bases, with 2 bases of the junction left unmatched. CDR3 length: 17 residues. CDR3 sequence: CAISESGLAGGTYEQYF. The DNA of the CDR3 is TGTGCCATCAGTGAGTCGGGACTAGCGGGGGGCACCTACGAGCAGTACTTC.

The genes are TRBV28 and TRBJ1-1, with 7 bases identical to TRBD1. This CDR3 region has 13 residues. Germline V gene sequence: CDR1 MDHEN, CDR2 SYDVKM. V gave up 3 bases and J gave up 11 bases; unmatched junction bases: 9. The CDR3 coding sequence is TGTGCCAGCAGTTTTGTAGTATCGGACAGGGCTTTCTTT. This codes for CASSFVVSDRAFF. Complete variable domain (other parts from reference TRBV28 and TRBJ1-1): DVKVTQSSRYLVKRTGEKVFLECVQDMDHENMFWYRQDPGLGLRLIYFSYDVKMKEKGDIPEGYSVSREKKERFSLILESASTNQTSMYLCASSFVVSDRAFFGQGTRLTVV.

This clonotype was observed at least ten times. V and J are TRBV7-2 and TRBJ2-7; TRBD2 aligns across 10 bases. With 4 bases clipped from V and 2 bases from J, the junction kept 5 bases outside the gene matches. CDR1 SGHTA and CDR2 FQGNSA come from the germline V gene. The CDR3 extends over 15 amino acids. The CDR3 spells CASSSRTSGPYEQYF. DNA of the CDR3: TGTGCCAGCAGCTCTAGGACTAGCGGCCCCTACGAGCAGTACTTC.

Only a few counts were recorded for this clonotype. This sequence joins TRBV20-1 and TRBJ2-1; D is tentatively TRBD1 or TRBD2 (5 bases each). The CDR3 has 14 residues. V lost 5 bases to trimming and J lost 6 bases, with 17 bases between them. Germline loops: CDR1 DFQATT, CDR2 SNEGSKA (reference sequence). CDR3 protein: CSARPAGTGNEQFF. The CDR3, as DNA: TGCAGTGCTCGCCCGGCAGGGACCGGCAATGAGCAGTTCTTC.

This clonotype has a handful of counts. This sequence joins TRBV4-1 and TRBJ2-7, with 11 bases lining up with TRBD1. CDR1 MGHRA and CDR2 YSYEKL come from the germline V gene. The J segment lost 2 bases and the V segment lost 0 bases, leaving 6 bases of the junction unmatched. The CDR3 length is 17 residues. DNA for the CDR3: TGCGCCAGCAGCCAAGAAGCGGGACAGGGGGTACCCTACGAGCAGTACTTC. This encodes CASSQEAGQGVPYEQYF.

A remark on this clonotype: A single base separates this from a much larger clone, so it may be a read error. The chain is built from TRBV15 and TRBJ2-5, with a weak D call TRBD2 (5 bases). The CDR3 has 12 amino acids. CDR1 is LNHNV and CDR2 is YYDKDF in the germline V gene (reference sequence). The ends were cut back, 5 bases at V and 11 bases at J, with 15 bases in the middle. CDR3 nucleotide sequence: TGTGCCACCAGCCCCGGGGAGTATGAGCAGTACTTC. Its translation: CATSPGEYEQYF.

This clonotype was counted a single time. This sequence joins TRBV12-5 and TRBJ2-5, with D possibly matching TRBD2 (5 bases). TRBJ2-7 explains the end of the DNA better; the J call may be wrong. The CDR3 extends over 15 amino acids. Germline CDR1 is LGHNT and CDR2 is FRNRAP. The CDR3 reads CASGLGLAASYEQYF. The CDR3 DNA sequence: TGTGCTAGTGGTTTGGGGCTAGCCGCCTCCTACGAGCAGTACTTC.

V gene TRBV7-8 combines with J gene TRBJ1-6; D is perhaps TRBD1 (6 bases). This CDR3 has 15 residues. CDR1 and CDR2 (germline): SGHVS, FQNEAQ. V gave up 5 bases and J gave up 6 bases, with 14 bases separating them. This CDR3 is CASSPVDSGNSPLHF. The CDR3 coding sequence is TGTGCCAGCAGCCCCGTGGACAGCGGTAATTCACCCCTCCACTTT.

The V and J genes are TRBV6-6 and TRBJ1-1; 11 positions agree with TRBD1. V trimming: 5 bases; J trimming: 4 bases; junction bases outside the gene matches: 6. Germline CDR1 reads MNHNY; CDR2 reads SVGAGI (reference sequence). The CDR3 loop spans 15 amino acids. CDR3 region: CASSLLGTGGTEAFF. CDR3 DNA: TGTGCCAGCAGTCTACTCGGGACAGGGGGCACTGAAGCTTTCTTT.

On this clonotype itself: A junction boundary mismatches the germline segment, possibly from a read error. The genes are TRBV7-3 and TRBJ2-3; the D is unclear. The CDR3 totals 15 residues. Germline V gene lookup returns CDR1 SGHTA and CDR2 FQGTGA. The CDR3 region is CASSFSRTVTDTQDF. The CDR3 nucleotides read TGTGCCAGCAGCTTCTCCCGCACCGTCACAGATACGCAGGATTTT.

This rearrangement joins TRBV5-1 to TRBJ2-5; the D gene is possibly TRBD1 (5 bases). This CDR3 is built from 15 residues. The V end was cut by 0 bases, the J end by 2 bases, with 11 bases between. The germline V gene has CDR1 SGHRS and CDR2 YFSETQ. CDR3 DNA: TGCGCCAGCAGCTTGGGAACAGGCCTACAAGAGACCCAGTACTTC. Protein: CASSLGTGLQETQYF.

This clonotype has more than one count but fewer than ten. The CDR3 region is CASRDPEKDRGRGEAFF. The CDR3 DNA sequence: TGTGCCAGTAGAGACCCCGAAAAGGACAGGGGGAGAGGTGAAGCTTTCTTT. J is TRBJ1-1 and V is TRBV19, with 10 bases that match TRBD1. Germline CDR1 reads LNHDA; CDR2 reads SQIVND (reference sequence). This CDR3 region has 17 residues. V was clipped by 6 bases and J by 7 bases; unmatched bases: 17.

The rearrangement uses TRBV7-8 and TRBJ2-7, with 10 nucleotides matching TRBD1. Germline V gene lookup returns CDR1 SGHVS and CDR2 FQNEAQ. The CDR3 has 14 residues. Trimming cost V 3 bases and J 5 bases; bases outside gene matches: 4. The CDR3: CASSLDRGANEQYF. In DNA, the CDR3 is TGTGCCAGCAGCTTGGACAGGGGGGCCAACGAGCAGTACTTC.

This clonotype was observed a few times. This rearrangement joins TRBV18 to TRBJ2-1; D may correspond to TRBD1 or TRBD2 (5 bases each). The CDR3 totals 13 residues. Germline V gene lookup returns CDR1 KGHSH and CDR2 LQKENI. Trimming took off 0 bases at V and 12 bases at J, with 12 bases between the two ends. This chain's CDR3 is CASSPPVTGGQFF. CDR3 DNA: TGTGCCAGCTCACCACCGGTAACTGGGGGGCAGTTCTTC. Variable domain in full (rest from reference TRBV18 and TRBJ2-1): NAGVMQNPRHLVRRRGQEARLRCSPMKGHSHVYWYRQLPEEGLKFMVYLQKENIIDESGMPKERFSAEFPKEGPSILRIQQVVRGDSAAYFCASSPPVTGGQFFGPGTRLTVL.

CDR3 amino acids: CASEGQGMEPQHF. CDR3 coding DNA: TGTGCCAGCGAGGGCCAGGGGATGGAGCCCCAGCATTTT. This chain uses TRBV19 with TRBJ1-5, with D possibly TRBD1 on 6 matching bases. Trimming took 9 bases from V and 8 from J, leaving 17 bases between them. The CDR3 contains 13 residues. Germline V gives CDR1 LNHDA, CDR2 SQIVND (reference sequence).

The V gene is TRBV27, the J gene TRBJ2-1, with TRBD2 matching over 10 bases. Germline CDR1 MNHEY, CDR2 SMNVEV (reference sequence). The CDR3 has 14 amino acids. After removal of 6 bases from V and 9 bases from J, the junction contained 8 bases not matched to a gene. The CDR3 sequence is CASRPQRGGAEQFF. In nucleotides, the CDR3 is TGTGCCAGCAGGCCTCAGCGGGGGGGGGCTGAGCAGTTCTTC.

This clonotype was observed many times. The chain is built from TRBV29-1 and TRBJ1-6; 10 nucleotides line up with TRBD1. V dropped 6 bases and J dropped 5; count of bases not matched to a gene: 1. In germline, CDR1 is SQVTM, CDR2 ANQGSEA. This CDR3 has 13 residues. The CDR3 nucleotides read TGCAGCGTGGGGACAGGGGATAATTCACCCCTCCACTTT. This codes for CSVGTGDNSPLHF. Looking up the rest from reference TRBV29-1 and TRBJ1-6 gives the full variable domain: SAVISQKPSRDICQRGTSLTIQCQVDSQVTMMFWYRQQPGQSLTLIATANQGSEATYESGFVIDKFPISRPNLTFSTLTVSNMSPEDSSIYLCSVGTGDNSPLHFGNGTRLTVT.